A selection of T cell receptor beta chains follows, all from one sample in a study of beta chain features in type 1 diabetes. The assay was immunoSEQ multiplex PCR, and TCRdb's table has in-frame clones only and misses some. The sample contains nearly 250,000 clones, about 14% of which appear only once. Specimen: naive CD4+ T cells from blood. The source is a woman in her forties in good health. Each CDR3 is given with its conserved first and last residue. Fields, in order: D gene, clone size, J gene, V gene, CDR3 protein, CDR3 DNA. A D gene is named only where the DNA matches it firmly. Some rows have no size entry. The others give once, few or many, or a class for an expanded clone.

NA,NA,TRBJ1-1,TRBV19,CASNPGRAGTEAFF,TGTGCCAGTAACCCTGGGAGGGCAGGTACTGAAGCTTTCTTT
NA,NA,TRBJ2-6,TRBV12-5,CASALMGGGANVLTF,TGTGCTAGTGCCCTAATGGGGGGTGGGGCCAACGTCCTGACTTTC
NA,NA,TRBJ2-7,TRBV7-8,CASSTRGHGEQYF,TGTGCCAGCAGCACCAGGGGCCACGGCGAGCAGTACTTC
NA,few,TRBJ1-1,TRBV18,CASSPLRSPEAFF,TGTGCCAGCTCACCCCTACGCTCTCCTGAAGCTTTCTTT
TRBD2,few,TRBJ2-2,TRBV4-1,CASSQAIAGFNTGELFF,TGCGCCAGCAGCCAAGCTATAGCGGGGTTTAACACCGGGGAGCTGTTTTTT
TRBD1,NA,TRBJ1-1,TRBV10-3,CAIGGGTGVTNTEAFF,TGTGCCATCGGAGGAGGGACAGGGGTAACGAACACTGAAGCTTTCTTT
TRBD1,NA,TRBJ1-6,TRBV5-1,CASSLGTGVDSPLHF,TGCGCCAGCAGCTTGGGGACAGGGGTAGATTCACCCCTCCACTTT
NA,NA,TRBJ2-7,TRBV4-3,CASSQGQGSYEQYF,TGCGCCAGCAGCCAAGGACAAGGCTCCTACGAGCAGTACTTC
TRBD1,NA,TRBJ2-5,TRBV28,CASRDRARETQYF,TGTGCCAGCAGAGACAGGGCGCGAGAGACCCAGTACTTC
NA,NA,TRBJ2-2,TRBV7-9,CASSFGRVESGELFF,TGTGCCAGCAGCTTTGGCAGGGTAGAATCCGGGGAGCTGTTTTTT
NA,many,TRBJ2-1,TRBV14,CASSQSGNEQFF,TGTGCCAGCAGCCAATCAGGGAATGAGCAGTTCTTC
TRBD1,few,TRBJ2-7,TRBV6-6,CASSTGTGTYEQYF,TGTGCCAGCAGCACCGGGACAGGGACCTACGAGCAGTACTTC
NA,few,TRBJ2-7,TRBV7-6,CASSLENPAYEQYF,TGTGCCAGCAGCTTGGAGAACCCGGCCTACGAGCAGTACTTC
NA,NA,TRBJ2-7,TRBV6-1,CASRSTGSVSYEQYF,TGTGCCAGCAGGTCCACAGGGTCTGTCTCCTACGAGCAGTACTTC
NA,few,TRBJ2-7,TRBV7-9,CASSPSTGAWVNEQYF,TGTGCCAGCAGCCCATCAACAGGAGCTTGGGTTAACGAGCAGTACTTC
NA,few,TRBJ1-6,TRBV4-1,CASSQDGQPNSPLHF,TGCGCCAGCAGCCAAGATGGACAGCCTAATTCACCCCTCCACTTT
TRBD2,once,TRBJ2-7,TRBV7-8,CASSLAQLAGGLEQYF,TGTGCCAGCAGCTTAGCACAACTAGCGGGGGGACTAGAGCAGTACTTC
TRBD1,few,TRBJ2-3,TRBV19,CASRTPGQTTDTQYF,TGTGCCAGCCGGACTCCGGGACAGACCACAGATACGCAGTATTTT
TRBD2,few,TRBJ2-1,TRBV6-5,CASRSGGAYNEQFF,TGTGCCAGCCGAAGCGGGGGGGCGTACAATGAGCAGTTCTTC
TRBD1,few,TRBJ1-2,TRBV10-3,CAIRPGTGDGYTF,TGTGCCATCAGGCCCGGGACAGGGGATGGCTACACCTTC